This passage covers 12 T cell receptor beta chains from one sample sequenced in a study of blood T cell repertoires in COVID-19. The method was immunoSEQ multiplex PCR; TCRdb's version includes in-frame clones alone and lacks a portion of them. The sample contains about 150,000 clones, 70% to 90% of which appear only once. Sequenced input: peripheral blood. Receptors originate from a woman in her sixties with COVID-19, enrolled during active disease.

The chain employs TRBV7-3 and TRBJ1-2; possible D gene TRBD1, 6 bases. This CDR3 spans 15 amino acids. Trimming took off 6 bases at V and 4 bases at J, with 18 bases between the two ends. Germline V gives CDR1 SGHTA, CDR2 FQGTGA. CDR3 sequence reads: CASRINGQSVYGYTF. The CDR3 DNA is TGTGCCAGCAGGATTAATGGACAGAGCGTCTATGGCTACACCTTC.

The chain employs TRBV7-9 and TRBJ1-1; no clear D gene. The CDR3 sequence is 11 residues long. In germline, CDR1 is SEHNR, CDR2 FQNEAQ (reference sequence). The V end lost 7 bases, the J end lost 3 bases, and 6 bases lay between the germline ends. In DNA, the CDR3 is TGTGCCAGCACCCGGGACACTGAAGCTTTCTTT. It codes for CASTRDTEAFF.

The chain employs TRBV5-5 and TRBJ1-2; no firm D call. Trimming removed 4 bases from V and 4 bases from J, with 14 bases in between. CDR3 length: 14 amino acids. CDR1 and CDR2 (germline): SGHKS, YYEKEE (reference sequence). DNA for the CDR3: TGTGCCAGCAGCCGCCTGACTGATATCTATGGCTACACCTTC. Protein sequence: CASSRLTDIYGYTF.

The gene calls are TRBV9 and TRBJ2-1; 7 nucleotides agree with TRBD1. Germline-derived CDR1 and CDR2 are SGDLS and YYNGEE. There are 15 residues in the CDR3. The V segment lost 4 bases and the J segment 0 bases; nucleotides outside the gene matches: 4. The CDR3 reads CASSSGQSSYNEQFF. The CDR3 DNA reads TGTGCCAGCAGCTCGGGACAGAGCTCCTACAATGAGCAGTTCTTC.

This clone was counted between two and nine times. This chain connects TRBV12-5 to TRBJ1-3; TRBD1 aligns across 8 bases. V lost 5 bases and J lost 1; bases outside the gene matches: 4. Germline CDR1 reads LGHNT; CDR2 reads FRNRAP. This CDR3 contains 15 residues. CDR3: CASGPGGLSGNTIYF. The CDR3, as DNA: TGTGCTAGTGGTCCAGGGGGCTTATCTGGAAACACCATATATTTT.

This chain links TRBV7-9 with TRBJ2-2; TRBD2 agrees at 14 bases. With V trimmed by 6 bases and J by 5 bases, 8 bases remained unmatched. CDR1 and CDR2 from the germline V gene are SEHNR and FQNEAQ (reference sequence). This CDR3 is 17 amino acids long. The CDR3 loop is CASRPGLAGDRTGELFF. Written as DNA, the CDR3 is TGTGCCAGCAGGCCGGGACTAGCGGGAGATCGGACCGGGGAGCTGTTTTTT.

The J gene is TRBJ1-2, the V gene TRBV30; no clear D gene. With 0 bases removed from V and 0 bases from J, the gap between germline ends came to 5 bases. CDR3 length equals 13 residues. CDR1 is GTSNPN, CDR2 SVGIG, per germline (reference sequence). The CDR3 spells CAWSVGANYGYTF. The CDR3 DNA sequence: TGTGCCTGGAGTGTCGGAGCTAACTATGGCTACACCTTC.

CDR3 sequence: CASSLEAGFNSPLHF. CDR3 nucleotide sequence: TGTGCCAGCAGCTTAGAGGCAGGGTTTAATTCACCCCTCCACTTT. The rearrangement joins TRBV7-8 to TRBJ1-6; TRBD1 might be the D (5 bases). V was cut by 1 base and J by 6 bases, with 10 bases left in between. Germline CDR1 is SGHVS and CDR2 is FQNEAQ. CDR3 length: 15 amino acids. Full variable domain (rest looked up from reference TRBV7-8 and TRBJ1-6): GAGVSQSPRYKVAKRGQDVALRCDPISGHVSLFWYQQALGQGPEFLTYFQNEAQLDKSGLPSDRFFAERPEGSVSTLKIQRTQQEDSAVYLCASSLEAGFNSPLHFGNGTRLTVT.

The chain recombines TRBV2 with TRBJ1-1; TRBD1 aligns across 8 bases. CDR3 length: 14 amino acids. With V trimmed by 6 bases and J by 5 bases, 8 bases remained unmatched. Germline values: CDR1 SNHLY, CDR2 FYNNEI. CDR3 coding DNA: TGTGCCAGCAGGTTTGACAGGGGCGGAACTGAAGCTTTCTTT. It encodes CASRFDRGGTEAFF.

CDR3 in DNA: TGTGCCAGCAGCCAAGGGACAGGGGGTATCAAGACCCAGTACTTC. Translating it yields CASSQGTGGIKTQYF. The chain combines TRBV14 with TRBJ2-5; 10 bases match TRBD1. The germline V gene has CDR1 SGHDN and CDR2 FVKESK. The junction had 5 bases not matched to a gene; V was cut back by 1 base and J by 6 bases. The CDR3 is 15 residues long. Full variable domain (missing parts from reference TRBV14 and TRBJ2-5): EAGVTQFPSHSVIEKGQTVTLRCDPISGHDNLYWYRRVMGKEIKFLLHFVKESKQDESGMPNNRFLAERTGGTYSTLKVQPAELEDSGVYFCASSQGTGGIKTQYFGPGTRLLVL.

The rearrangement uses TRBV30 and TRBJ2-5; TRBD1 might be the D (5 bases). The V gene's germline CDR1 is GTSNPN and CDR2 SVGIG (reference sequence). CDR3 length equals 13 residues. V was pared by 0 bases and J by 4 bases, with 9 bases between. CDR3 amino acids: CAWSVIRGETQYF. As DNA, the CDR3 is TGTGCCTGGAGTGTAATTAGGGGAGAGACCCAGTACTTC.

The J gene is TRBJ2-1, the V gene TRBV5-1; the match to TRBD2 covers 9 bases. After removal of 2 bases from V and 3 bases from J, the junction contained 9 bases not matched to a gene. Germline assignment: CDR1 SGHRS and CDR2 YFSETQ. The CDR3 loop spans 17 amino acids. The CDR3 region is CASSFSGGGAHYNEQFF. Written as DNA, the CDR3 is TGCGCCAGCAGCTTTTCTGGCGGGGGGGCCCACTACAATGAGCAGTTCTTC.